Listed below are T cell receptor beta chains from one sample, sequenced in a study of T cell responses to AZD1222 COVID-19 vaccine. Using immunoSEQ multiplex PCR, the repertoire was profiled, and TCRdb retains in-frame clones only, with some absent. The data contain 75,000 to 100,000 clones, roughly 88% of them seen just once; the ten biggest clones take up about 28%. The starting material was peripheral blood, obtained on day 0 of AZD1222 vaccination. The receptors shown here come from an adult in good health. CDR3s include the opening cysteine and the closing phenylalanine or tryptophan. D genes are given only for firm matches. A clone size is listed for some rows: how often the clone was seen (once, few, many), or a class if it is expanded.

TRBJ2-5 TRBV19 - - TGTGCCAGTAGTATAGGTGGGGGGTTGGAGACCCAGTACTTC CASSIGGGLETQYF
TRBJ2-1 TRBV7-6 - - TGTGCCAGCAGCGGCAGCGGAGTCTCCTACAATGAGCAGTTCTTC CASSGSGVSYNEQFF
TRBJ1-3 TRBV7-2 - once TGTGCCAGCAGCGAATACAGGAAGAGCTCTGGAAACACCATATATTTT CASSEYRKSSGNTIYF
TRBJ2-1 TRBV18 TRBD1 once TGTGCCAGCTCAGGACCGGGACAGGGTTTTCGGGAGCAGTTCTTC CASSGPGQGFREQFF
TRBJ1-1 TRBV12-5 - - TGTGCTAGTGGTTTGGTATCTGTCATGAACACTGAAGCTTTCTTT CASGLVSVMNTEAFF
TRBJ2-1 TRBV5-4 - - TGTGCCAGCACTGCCCCGGGCCCGGGGAATGAGCAGTTCTTC CASTAPGPGNEQFF
TRBJ1-1 TRBV27 - few TGTGCCAGCAGTTTAATGTCAGTGAACACTGAAGCTTTCTTT CASSLMSVNTEAFF
TRBJ2-7 TRBV29-1 - - TGCAGCGTTGGGTCCGATCTCTCCTACGAGCAGTACTTC CSVGSDLSYEQYF
TRBJ2-7 TRBV2 - few TGTGCCAGCAGGGCCGGCCCCTACGAGCAGTACTTC CASRAGPYEQYF
TRBJ2-1 TRBV6-6 TRBD2 - TGTGCCACCTTAGCGGGAGGGCTCTACAATGAGCAGTTCTTC CATLAGGLYNEQFF
TRBJ2-1 TRBV6-5 TRBD2 - TGTGCCAGCAGTTACACCCGGACTAGCGGGACCAATGAGCAGTTCTTC CASSYTRTSGTNEQFF
TRBJ2-7 TRBV7-2 TRBD1 few TGTGCCAGCAGCTTCACCGGGACAGGGGCTTACGAGCAGTACTTC CASSFTGTGAYEQYF
TRBJ1-5 TRBV19 TRBD1 - TGTGCCAGTAGTTATCGACAGGGTAGCAATCAGCCCCAGCATTTT CASSYRQGSNQPQHF
TRBJ2-1 TRBV13 TRBD2 - TGTGCCAGCAGCTTATATACTCGGACTAGCGGGAGGGTCAGCTCCTACAATGAGCAGTTCTTC CASSLYTRTSGRVSSYNEQFF
TRBJ2-7 TRBV27 TRBD2 - TGTGCCAGCAGTTCCCGCCTGCGGGAGGGCGACTACGAGCAGTACTTC CASSSRLREGDYEQYF
TRBJ2-2 TRBV5-5 TRBD1 - TGTGCCAGCAGCTTCCCCGGGACAGGGTTGGGCGGGGAGCTGTTTTTT CASSFPGTGLGGELFF
TRBJ2-5 TRBV7-8 - - TGTGCCAGCAGCCAAAGAGAGACCCAGTACTTC CASSQRETQYF
TRBJ2-5 TRBV18 - - TGTGCCAGCCCCCCGGAGGGGGCGAGTATGGAGACCCAGTACTTC CASPPEGASMETQYF
TRBJ2-5 TRBV4-1 TRBD1 - TGCGCCAGCAGCCAATCGGACAGGCTACAAGAGACCCAGTACTTC CASSQSDRLQETQYF
TRBJ1-5 TRBV6-2/TRBV6-3 - - TGTGCCAGCAGTTACGGTAATCAGCCCCAGCATTTT CASSYGNQPQHF
TRBJ1-6 TRBV9 - - TGTGCCAGCAGCGTAGGTCAGCCGAATTCACCCCTCCACTTT CASSVGQPNSPLHF
TRBJ2-7 TRBV9 TRBD1 - TGTGCCAGCAGCCCATGGACAGGGAGAAACGAGCAGTACTTC CASSPWTGRNEQYF
TRBJ2-7 TRBV16 TRBD1 - TGTGCCAGCAGCCAAGGGACAGGGAACGAGCAGTACTTC CASSQGTGNEQYF
TRBJ2-7 TRBV19 - - TGTGCCAGTAAGATTTCCCAGGGAGGCGGCGAGCAGTACTTC CASKISQGGGEQYF
TRBJ1-3 TRBV5-1 - few TGCGCCAGCAGCCCTGGGTGGGGGAACACCATATATTTT CASSPGWGNTIYF
TRBJ2-2 TRBV4-2 - - TGTGCCAGCAGCCAGAATCCCACCGGGGAGCTGTTTTTT CASSQNPTGELFF
TRBJ2-7 TRBV23-1 - few TGCGCCAGCGGATCGGGACGGGGGTACTTC CASGSGRGYF
TRBJ2-7 TRBV7-2 TRBD2 - TGTGCCAGCAGCTTAGGTCCTAGCGGGAGGGCCAGGTACTTC CASSLGPSGRARYF
TRBJ2-7 TRBV6-5 - - TGTGCCAGCAGGGCGGGACGGATCTACGAGCAGTACTTC CASRAGRIYEQYF
TRBJ1-1 TRBV12-3/TRBV12-4 TRBD1 - TGTGCCAGCAGTTTTCAGGGGGACACTGAAGCTTTCTTT CASSFQGDTEAFF
TRBJ2-2 TRBV16 - once TGTGCCAGCAGCCTAGGGAACACCGGGGAGCTGTTTTTT CASSLGNTGELFF
TRBJ1-1 TRBV6-2/TRBV6-3 - - TGTGCCAGCAGTAAGACGTCCAGGACCACTGAAGCTTTCTTT CASSKTSRTTEAFF
TRBJ1-2 TRBV19 - - TGTGCCATTCAAAGGGATGAATCCGGCTATGGCTACACCTTC CAIQRDESGYGYTF
TRBJ2-7 TRBV6-5 TRBD1 - TGTGCCAGCAGTTGGAATAAGGACAGGGCCTACGAGCAGTACTTC CASSWNKDRAYEQYF
TRBJ1-5 TRBV19 TRBD1 - TGTGCCAGTTCGTACGGACAGGGAGGGAGCAATCAGCCCCAGCATTTT CASSYGQGGSNQPQHF
TRBJ2-5 TRBV3-1/TRBV3-2 TRBD2 once TGTGCCAGCAGTCGGACTAGCGAAGAGACCCAGTACTTC CASSRTSEETQYF
TRBJ2-7 TRBV6-2/TRBV6-3 TRBD1 - TGTGCCAGCAGTTGGGACAGGGGGCGCGGGTACGAGCAGTACTTC CASSWDRGRGYEQYF
TRBJ2-7 TRBV9 - - TGTGCCAGCAGCCCCCGACACGGAACGGCCTACGAGCAGTACTTC CASSPRHGTAYEQYF
TRBJ2-1 TRBV28 - once TGTGCCAGCAGTCGAGCGGGCCCCTCCTACAATGAGCAGTTCTTC CASSRAGPSYNEQFF
TRBJ1-2 TRBV6-5 - - TGTGCCAGCAGTTACTCAAGGGGGGGTGATGGCTACACCTTC CASSYSRGGDGYTF
TRBJ2-5 TRBV28 - - TGTGCCAGCACCTCCGGAGGGCGAGGGGAGACCCAGTACTTC CASTSGGRGETQYF
TRBJ2-5 TRBV7-9 TRBD2 - TGTGCCAGCAGCTTAACAGGGACTAGCGGGAGTGGGGCTTTTGAGACCCAGTACTTC CASSLTGTSGSGAFETQYF
TRBJ2-5 TRBV28 TRBD1 - TGTGCCAGCAGTTTGGGACAGAAGACCTTAGAGACCCAGTACTTC CASSLGQKTLETQYF
TRBJ2-5 TRBV19 TRBD1 - TGTGCCAGTAGTATAGATCGGACAGGAGTAGAGACCCAGTACTTC CASSIDRTGVETQYF
TRBJ2-7 TRBV2 - - TGTGCCAGCAGTTTTGGGCCCCGAGGGGAGCAGTACTTC CASSFGPRGEQYF
TRBJ2-7 TRBV19 TRBD2 - TGTGCCAGTAGTACCATCCTGGCGGGAGCGGGCTACGAGCAGTACTTC CASSTILAGAGYEQYF